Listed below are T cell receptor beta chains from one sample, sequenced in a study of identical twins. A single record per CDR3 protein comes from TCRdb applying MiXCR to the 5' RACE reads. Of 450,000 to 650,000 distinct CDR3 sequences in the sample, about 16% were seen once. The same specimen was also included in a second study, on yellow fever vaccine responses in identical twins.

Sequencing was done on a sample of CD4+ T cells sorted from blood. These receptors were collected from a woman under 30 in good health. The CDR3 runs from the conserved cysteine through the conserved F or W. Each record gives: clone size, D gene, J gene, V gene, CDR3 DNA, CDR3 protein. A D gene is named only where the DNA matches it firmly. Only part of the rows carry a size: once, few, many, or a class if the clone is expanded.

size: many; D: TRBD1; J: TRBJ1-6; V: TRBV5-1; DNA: TGCGCCAGCAGCCAGGGGGCCAATGTTTCACCCCTCCACTTT; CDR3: CASSQGANVSPLHF
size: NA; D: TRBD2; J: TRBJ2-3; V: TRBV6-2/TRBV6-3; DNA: TGTGCCAGCAGTTCAAGACTAGCGGGGGGCACAGATACGCAGTATTTT; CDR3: CASSSRLAGGTDTQYF
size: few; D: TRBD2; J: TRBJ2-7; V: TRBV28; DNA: TGTGCCAGCACCGCCTTGGGGGGGGGATCCTACGAGCAGTACTTC; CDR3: CASTALGGGSYEQYF
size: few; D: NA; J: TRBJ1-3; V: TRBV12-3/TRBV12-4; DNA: TGTGCCAGCAGCCCCCGGGACTGGGGAAACACCATATATTTT; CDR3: CASSPRDWGNTIYF
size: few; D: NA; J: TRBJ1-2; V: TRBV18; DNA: TGTGCCAGCTCACCAGTAGGGACGAACGAGAGGTACACCTTC; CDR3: CASSPVGTNERYTF
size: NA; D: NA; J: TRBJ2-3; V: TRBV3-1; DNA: TGTGCCAGCAGCCAAGTAAAAGTGACAGATACGCAGTATTTT; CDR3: CASSQVKVTDTQYF
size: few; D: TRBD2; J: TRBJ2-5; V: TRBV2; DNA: TGTGCCAGCAGTGACGTAGCGGGGGCTCAAGAGACCCAGTACTTC; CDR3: CASSDVAGAQETQYF
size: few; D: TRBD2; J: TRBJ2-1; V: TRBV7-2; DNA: TGTGCCAGCAGCTTAAGCGGACTAGGGAATAATGAGCAGTTCTTC; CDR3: CASSLSGLGNNEQFF
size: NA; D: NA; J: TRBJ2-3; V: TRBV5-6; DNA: TGTGCCAGCAGCTTGTCGGGGGTAGATACGCAGTATTTT; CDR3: CASSLSGVDTQYF
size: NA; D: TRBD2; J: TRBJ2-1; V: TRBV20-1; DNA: TGCAGTGCTAAACTGGGACTAGCAGCCTCCTACAATGAGCAGTTCTTC; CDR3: CSAKLGLAASYNEQFF
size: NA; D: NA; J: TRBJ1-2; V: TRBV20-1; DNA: TGCAGTGCTAGGGGGGGCGGCTACACCTTC; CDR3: CSARGGGYTF
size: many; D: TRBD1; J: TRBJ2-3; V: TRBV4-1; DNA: TGCGCCAGCACACCCGGGACAGGGAAAGGCACAGATACGCAGTATTTT; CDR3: CASTPGTGKGTDTQYF
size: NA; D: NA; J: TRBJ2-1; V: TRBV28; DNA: TGTGCCAGCAGGATAGACGGACAGAGCTCCTACAATGAGCAGTTCTTC; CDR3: CASRIDGQSSYNEQFF
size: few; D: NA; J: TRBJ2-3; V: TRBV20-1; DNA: TGCAGTGCTAGAGGAGAGATTGCTAGCACAGATACGCAGTATTTT; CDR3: CSARGEIASTDTQYF
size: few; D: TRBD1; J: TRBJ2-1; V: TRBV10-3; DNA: TGTGCCATCAGTGGGAGAGCGGCCCAGGGGGCCAATGAGCAGTTCTTC; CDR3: CAISGRAAQGANEQFF
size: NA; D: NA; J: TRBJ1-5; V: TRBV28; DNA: TGTGCCAGCAGTTTTGCAGGGAAGAAAGGTCAGCCCCAGCATTTT; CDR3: CASSFAGKKGQPQHF
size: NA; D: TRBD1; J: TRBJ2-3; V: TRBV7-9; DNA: TGTGCCAGCAGCTCGGGGACAGGGCCAGATACGCAGTATTTT; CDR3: CASSSGTGPDTQYF
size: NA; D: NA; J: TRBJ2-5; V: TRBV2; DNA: TGTGCCCGCCGCGGGTTGGAAGAGACCCAGTACTTC; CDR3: CARRGLEETQYF